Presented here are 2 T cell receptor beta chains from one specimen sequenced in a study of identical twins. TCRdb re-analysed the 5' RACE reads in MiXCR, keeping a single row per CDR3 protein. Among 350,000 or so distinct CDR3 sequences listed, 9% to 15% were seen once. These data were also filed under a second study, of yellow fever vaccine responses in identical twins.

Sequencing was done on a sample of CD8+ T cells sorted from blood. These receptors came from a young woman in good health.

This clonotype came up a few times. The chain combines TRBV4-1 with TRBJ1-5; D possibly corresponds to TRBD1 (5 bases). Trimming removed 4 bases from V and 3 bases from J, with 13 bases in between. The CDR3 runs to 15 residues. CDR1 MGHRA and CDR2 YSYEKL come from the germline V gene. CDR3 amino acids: CASSLTGGTNQPQHF. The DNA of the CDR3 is TGCGCCAGCAGCCTGACTGGGGGAACCAATCAGCCCCAGCATTTT.

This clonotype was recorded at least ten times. This CDR3 reads CASRMKGPGQDTQYF. The CDR3 DNA sequence: TGTGCCAGCAGAATGAAGGGACCAGGGCAGGATACGCAGTATTTT. V gene TRBV27 combines with J gene TRBJ2-3; D possibly uses TRBD1 or TRBD2 (5 bases each). This CDR3 is 15 amino acids long. V gave up 6 bases and J gave up 6 bases, with 19 bases separating them. Germline V gene data show CDR1 as MNHEY and CDR2 as SMNVEV (reference sequence).